These 23 T cell receptor beta chains share one sample of origin, sequenced in a study of CD8+CD57+ T cells in acquired aplastic anemia. Researchers used genomic DNA as the template to profile TCR beta VDJ and CDR3. Using its own MiXCR run on the reads, TCRdb lists one record per CDR3 protein. The data hold approximately 250,000 distinct CDR3 sequences, with about 80% observed a single time. An expansion of CD8+CD57+ cells by flow cytometry had been shown in patients chosen for sequencing. The sequencing input was sorted CD4+, CD8+, or CD8+CD57+ T cells (not recorded which) from PBMCs. These receptor sequences come from a human donor with aplastic anemia.

The chain carries TRBV5-1 and TRBJ2-3; D possibly matches TRBD1 or TRBD2 (6 bases each). The CDR3 runs to 13 residues. Looked up from germline, CDR1 is SGHRS and CDR2 is YFSETQ. Trimming removed 4 bases at V and 7 bases at J, with 13 bases between. The CDR3 spells CASSEEGTYTQYF. The CDR3, as DNA: TGCGCCAGCAGCGAGGAGGGGACATATACGCAGTATTTT.

For this clonotype: Germline and junction disagree at one end, which may indicate a read error. The chain recombines TRBV2 with TRBJ2-5; D is perhaps TRBD1 (5 bases). The CDR3 consists of 14 residues. Germline lookup yields CDR1 SNHLY and CDR2 FYNNEI. CDR3 DNA sequence: TGTGCCAGCAGCAGGGCTAGTCAGCCGGAGACCCAGTCTTTC. Its translation: CASSRASQPETQSF.

The chain couples TRBV2 to TRBJ1-5; D unclear. Per germline, CDR1 SNHLY and CDR2 FYNNEI. Between the trimmed V and J ends, which lost 3 bases and 3 bases, there was a span of 9 bases. The CDR3 extends over 14 amino acids. The CDR3 nucleotides read TGTGCCAGCAGTGAGTCGCTTAACAATCAGCCCCAGCATTTT. It yields the protein CASSESLNNQPQHF.

This clonotype has just a few counts. This chain connects TRBV7-2 to TRBJ2-3, with no clear D. Between the trimmed V and J ends, which lost 1 base and 2 bases, there was a span of 4 bases. The CDR3 contains 13 residues. Germline CDR1 is SGHTA and CDR2 is FQGNSA. The CDR3 reads CASSLVDTDTQYF. DNA for the CDR3: TGTGCCAGCAGCTTAGTGGACACAGATACGCAGTATTTT. Complete variable domain (other parts from reference TRBV7-2 and TRBJ2-3): GAGVSQSPSNKVTEKGKDVELRCDPISGHTALYWYRQSLGQGLEFLIYFQGNSAPDKSGLPSDRFSAERTGGSVSTLTIQRTQQEDSAVYLCASSLVDTDTQYFGPGTRLTVL.

As concerns this clonotype: The conserved phenylalanine or tryptophan is not found at the CDR3 terminus, so this likely reflects a read error. The DNA is left out, because the CDR3 cannot be placed on it with certainty; the CDR3 is given as TCRdb lists it. V is TRBV2 and J is TRBJ2-5; the table's D call, TRBD1, was not checked against the DNA. Germline CDR1 is SNHLY and CDR2 is FYNNEI. The CDR3 length is 15 residues, termini included. The CDR3 sequence: CASSDGGIYEQFFWL.

This clonotype was detected once. The chain joins TRBV7-9 to TRBJ2-7, with D possibly matching TRBD1 (5 bases). V dropped 1 base and J dropped 12 bases, with 22 bases sitting between them. CDR3 size: 15 residues. Germline V gene lookup returns CDR1 SEHNR and CDR2 FQNEAQ (reference sequence). CDR3 protein: CASSLEKGRASDTYF. The CDR3 DNA reads TGTGCCAGCAGCTTAGAGAAGGGGCGAGCGTCAGATACGTACTTC.

This chain joins TRBV7-8 and TRBJ1-3; TRBD1 matches at 8 bases. CDR1 SGHVS and CDR2 FQNEAQ come from the germline V gene. CDR3 size: 15 residues. The junction had 8 bases not matched to a gene; V was cut back by 5 bases and J by 5 bases. CDR3 nucleotide sequence: TGTGCCAGCAGCATTGGACAGGGTCGGAGAAACACCATATATTTT. Its translation: CASSIGQGRRNTIYF. Supplemented by reference TRBV7-8 and TRBJ1-3, the full variable domain reads GAGVSQSPRYKVAKRGQDVALRCDPISGHVSLFWYQQALGQGPEFLTYFQNEAQLDKSGLPSDRFFAERPEGSVSTLKIQRTQQEDSAVYLCASSIGQGRRNTIYFGEGSWLTVV.

The chain is built from TRBV7-9 and TRBJ1-1; a weak D match, TRBD1 (5 bases). The germline gives CDR1 SEHNR, CDR2 FQNEAQ (reference sequence). With 5 bases removed from V and 14 bases from J, the gap between germline ends came to 27 bases. There are 15 residues in the CDR3. DNA of the CDR3: TGTGCCAGCAGCCTAGGGCGGGCCGCCTCTAGGGACGACTTCTTT. This gives the protein CASSLGRAASRDDFF.

The gene calls are TRBV11-3 and TRBJ1-5; D is unresolved. CDR1 and CDR2 from the germline V gene are SGHNT and YENEEA. V shed 5 bases and J shed 8 bases, with 13 bases lying between them. The CDR3 sequence is 13 residues long. CDR3 protein: CASSDYSIKPQHF. In nucleotides, the CDR3 is TGTGCCAGCAGCGATTACAGCATCAAGCCCCAGCATTTT.

About this clonotype: A read error may account for a junction end that differs from germline. The chain couples TRBV2 to TRBJ1-1; perhaps TRBD1 as D (5 bases). This CDR3 region has 15 residues. Germline loops: CDR1 SNHLY, CDR2 FYNNEI. DNA for the CDR3: TGTGCCAGCGGGGACGATCGCACAGATACGCAGGAATTTGTCTTT. Its translation is CASGDDRTDTQEFVF.

The chain joins TRBV7-9 to TRBJ2-7; 9 bases are shared with TRBD2. The CDR3 length is 12 residues. Germline lookup yields CDR1 SEHNR and CDR2 FQNEAQ (reference sequence). Here the CDR3 DNA reads TGTGCCAGCAGCTTTGCCTTCAGCGGGGGGTGCGTC. This codes for CASSFAFSGGCV.

As to this clonotype: The junction departs from the called germline gene at one end, perhaps through a read error. The gene calls are TRBV7-8 and TRBJ2-5, with D perhaps being TRBD1 or TRBD2 (5 bases each). The length of the CDR3 is 13 residues. CDR1 is SGHVS, CDR2 FQNEAQ, per germline. CDR3: CASSFHPDGTEYF. The CDR3 DNA is TGTGCCAGCAGCTTTCATCCAGACGGGACCGAGTACTTC.

The count of this clonotype is one. The V gene is TRBV11-2, the J gene TRBJ2-3; D gene ambiguous. V lost 0 bases and J 10 bases, leaving 8 bases between the germline ends. The V gene's germline CDR1 is SGHAT and CDR2 FQNNGV. The CDR3 length is 12 residues. CDR3 in amino acids: CASSLEVGPQYF. CDR3 coding DNA: TGTGCCAGCAGCTTAGAAGTAGGACCGCAGTATTTT.

The CDR3 DNA reads TGTGCCAGCAGCCAAGGGGGCGGACACGATACGCAGTATTTT. As protein: CASSQGGGHDTQYF. The rearrangement links TRBV12-3 or TRBV12-4 to TRBJ2-3; 7 nucleotides agree with TRBD1. Germline trimming cut 6 bases from V and 6 bases from J; bases unmatched to any gene: 9. This CDR3 spans 14 amino acids.

Notes on this clonotype: The conserved phenylalanine or tryptophan normally closing the CDR3 is absent here, so this likely arose from a read error. Because the CDR3's place on the DNA is in doubt, the DNA is left out and the CDR3 is given as listed by TCRdb. V gene TRBV9 combines with J gene TRBJ2-3; the table's D call of TRBD1 was not tested on the DNA. The CDR3 has 13 residues if both end residues are counted. Per the germline V gene, CDR1 is SGDLS and CDR2 is YYNGEE. The CDR3 sequence is CAGSVAQGEPTDI.

The sample holds a few counts of this clonotype. The V gene is TRBV6-2 or TRBV6-3, the J gene TRBJ2-7; TRBD2 matches 8 bases. The germline V gene has CDR1 MNHEY and CDR2 SVGEGT. The V segment lost 6 bases and the J segment 4 bases; nucleotides outside the gene matches: 11. The CDR3 runs to 15 residues. The CDR3: CASSATPERGYEQYF. DNA of the CDR3: TGTGCCAGCAGCGCCACTCCCGAGCGGGGGTACGAGCAGTACTTC.

As for this clonotype: An end of the junction does not agree with germline; a read error may underlie this. The chain links TRBV9 to TRBJ2-3; 7 bases match TRBD1. The CDR3 is 14 residues long. CDR1 is SGDLS and CDR2 is YYNGEE in the germline V gene. The DNA of the CDR3 is TGTGCCAGCAGCTTAGCAGGGGGTCCCGATTCGCAGTGTTTT. It yields the protein CASSLAGGPDSQCF.

The chain is built from TRBV2 and TRBJ2-5; unclear D gene. The V and J ends lost 5 bases and 11 bases respectively, with 24 bases between them. Germline CDR1 and CDR2: SNHLY and FYNNEI. CDR3 length: 15 amino acids. CDR3: CASSSLEPLGEEQYF. CDR3 DNA sequence: TGTGCCAGCAGTTCGCTCGAGCCCCTAGGAGAGGAGCAGTACTTC.

The chain joins TRBV11-3 to TRBJ1-1, with D tentatively TRBD1 (6 bases). Trimming pared 6 bases from V and 1 base from J, leaving 9 bases between. Germline V gene data show CDR1 as SGHNT and CDR2 as YENEEA. CDR3 length: 13 residues. CDR3 protein: CASRGGANTEAFF. In nucleotides, the CDR3 is TGTGCCAGCAGGGGGGGGGCGAACACTGAAGCTTTCTTT.

Regarding this clonotype: The junction departs from the called germline gene at one end, perhaps through a read error. The chain is built from TRBV7-6 and TRBJ2-1; D might be TRBD1 or TRBD2, each matching 5 bases. Germline V lookup: CDR1 SGHVS, CDR2 FNYEAQ. CDR3 length: 13 amino acids. CDR3 region: CASSHGTSLNEKF. The CDR3 DNA reads TGTGCCAGCAGCCACGGGACGAGCCTTAATGAAAAATTC.

The rearrangement joins TRBV7-3 to TRBJ2-1, with 7 bases aligning to TRBD1. Germline V lookup: CDR1 SGHTA, CDR2 FQGTGA. This CDR3 spans 15 amino acids. Trimming cost V 5 bases and J 6 bases; bases outside gene matches: 10. The CDR3 DNA is TGTGCCAGCAGCCCACAGGGGACCTGGGGCAATGAGCAGTTCTTC. Translation gives CASSPQGTWGNEQFF.

The rearrangement links TRBV7-3 to TRBJ1-6; D unclear. V was shortened by 6 bases and J by 16 bases, with 28 bases between the two germline ends. This CDR3 has 16 amino acids. Germline V lookup: CDR1 SGHTA, CDR2 FQGTGA. The CDR3 region is CASSANSAWYDTQLHF. The CDR3 DNA reads TGTGCCAGCAGTGCTAACAGCGCCTGGTATGATACCCAGCTCCACTTT.

Comments on this clonotype: A read error is likely, as this CDR3 ends without the conserved phenylalanine or tryptophan. Because the CDR3's place on the DNA is in doubt, the DNA is left out and the CDR3 is given as listed by TCRdb. The genes are TRBV14 and TRBJ2-4; TRBD1, as called in the table, went unchecked against the DNA. The CDR3 length is 12 residues, termini included. From germline, CDR1 is SGHDN and CDR2 FVKESK. CDR3 sequence reads: CASSLEGGTQSV.